This TCR beta chain originates from a study of T cells after yellow fever vaccination. From the 5' RACE reads, TCRdb called clonotypes with MiXCR, one entry per CDR3 protein. The repertoire includes hundreds of thousands of distinct CDR3 sequences, roughly a fifth of them detected once, and about a sixth sits in the top ten. Germline CDR1 and CDR2: LGHNA and YSLEER. The CDR3 contains 14 residues. The ends lost 0 bases at V and 7 bases at J; junction bases unmatched: 4. Whole-study findings and limits: Abundant clonotypes from the bulk population could have been carried over as contaminants into FACS-sorted repertoires. The study re-detected most primary-vaccination clones after the booster (approximately 96% CD4, approximately 88% CD8). Among all clonotypes, a small share was observed in both CD4 and CD8 compartments.

In this sample, this clonotype turned up a few times. Its target is not known. Sequencing used PBMCs, obtained roughly 23 days after the first yellow fever vaccination. The receptor comes from a man aged 18 to 29 who received the YFV17D yellow fever vaccine. The V and J genes are TRBV4-3 and TRBJ1-1; 8 positions match TRBD1. Here the CDR3 reads CASSQDDRGREAFF. The DNA for the CDR3 is TGCGCCAGCAGCCAAGACGACAGGGGTCGTGAAGCTTTCTTT.